These T cell receptor beta chains were read from a single sample in a study of cytomegalovirus exposure and HLA in healthy donors. The method was immunoSEQ multiplex PCR; TCRdb's version includes in-frame clones alone and lacks a portion of them. This table holds approximately 220,000 clones, 75% to 90% found once. Sequenced material: PBMCs. These TCRs come from a boy between 2 and 10 years old in good health and CMV-seronegative. CDR3s include the opening cysteine and the closing phenylalanine or tryptophan. D genes are given only for firm matches. For some rows the clone size is stated as once, few or many, or as a class when expanded; others skip it.

D gene: .; V gene: TRBV6-1; clone size: .; J gene: TRBJ2-7; CDR3 DNA: TGTGCCAGCAGTGAACCACTAGGTCCCTACGAGCAGTACTTC; CDR3 protein: CASSEPLGPYEQYF
D gene: .; V gene: TRBV6-1; clone size: .; J gene: TRBJ1-2; CDR3 DNA: TGTGCCAGCAGCCCAGGCCCTGGAGGCTACACCTTC; CDR3 protein: CASSPGPGGYTF
D gene: .; V gene: TRBV7-8; clone size: .; J gene: TRBJ1-2; CDR3 DNA: TGTGCCAGCAGCTCCACCCCCGCGTATGGCTACACCTTC; CDR3 protein: CASSSTPAYGYTF
D gene: TRBD1; V gene: TRBV30; clone size: .; J gene: TRBJ2-7; CDR3 DNA: TGTGCCTGGAGTGTAGGACAGGGAACCTACGAGCAGTACTTC; CDR3 protein: CAWSVGQGTYEQYF
D gene: .; V gene: TRBV19; clone size: .; J gene: TRBJ1-1; CDR3 DNA: TGTGCCAGTCACCCCGATGGCGGGAACACTGAAGCTTTCTTT; CDR3 protein: CASHPDGGNTEAFF
D gene: .; V gene: TRBV6-1; clone size: .; J gene: TRBJ1-1; CDR3 DNA: TGTGCCAGCAGTGAAGGGCCGATGAACACTGAAGCTTTCTTT; CDR3 protein: CASSEGPMNTEAFF
D gene: .; V gene: TRBV5-1; clone size: once; J gene: TRBJ2-5; CDR3 DNA: TGCGCCAGCAGCTTGGAGGCAGGCAGGGAGACCCAGTACTTC; CDR3 protein: CASSLEAGRETQYF
D gene: .; V gene: TRBV2; clone size: .; J gene: TRBJ2-1; CDR3 DNA: TGTGCCAGCAGTGTATCGCAGGGGTGGGATGAGCAGTTCTTC; CDR3 protein: CASSVSQGWDEQFF
D gene: TRBD1; V gene: TRBV2; clone size: .; J gene: TRBJ1-2; CDR3 DNA: TGTGCCAGCAGTGGTCACCGGGACAGTCAACCGCGGACCTTC; CDR3 protein: CASSGHRDSQPRTF
D gene: TRBD1; V gene: TRBV6-1; clone size: .; J gene: TRBJ2-7; CDR3 DNA: TGTGCCAGCATTCTGGACAGGGACCACGAGCAGCACTTC; CDR3 protein: CASILDRDHEQHF
D gene: TRBD1; V gene: TRBV13; clone size: .; J gene: TRBJ2-3; CDR3 DNA: TGTGCCAGCAGCCATCGACAGGGCGTAAGTGGAGATACGCAGTATTTT; CDR3 protein: CASSHRQGVSGDTQYF